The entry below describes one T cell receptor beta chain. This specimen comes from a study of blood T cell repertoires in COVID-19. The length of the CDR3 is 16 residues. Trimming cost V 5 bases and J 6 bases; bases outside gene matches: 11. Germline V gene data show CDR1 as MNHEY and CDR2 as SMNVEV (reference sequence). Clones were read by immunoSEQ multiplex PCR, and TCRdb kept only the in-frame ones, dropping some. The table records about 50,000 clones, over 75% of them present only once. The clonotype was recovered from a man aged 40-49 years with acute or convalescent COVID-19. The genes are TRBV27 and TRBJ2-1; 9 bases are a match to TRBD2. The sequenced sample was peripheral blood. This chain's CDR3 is CASSRTSAKGFNEQFF. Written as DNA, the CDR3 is TGTGCCAGCAGTCGGACTAGCGCTAAGGGTTTCAATGAGCAGTTCTTC.